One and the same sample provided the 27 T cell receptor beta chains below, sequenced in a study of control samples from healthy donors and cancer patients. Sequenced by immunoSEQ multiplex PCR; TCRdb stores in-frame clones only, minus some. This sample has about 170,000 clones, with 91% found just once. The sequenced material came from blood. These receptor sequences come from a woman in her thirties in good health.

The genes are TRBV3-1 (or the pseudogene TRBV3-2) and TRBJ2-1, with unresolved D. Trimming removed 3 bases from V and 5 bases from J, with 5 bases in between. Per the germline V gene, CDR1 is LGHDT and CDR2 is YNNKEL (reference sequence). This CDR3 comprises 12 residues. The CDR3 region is CASSQSDNEQFF. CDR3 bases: TGTGCCAGCAGCCAGTCGGACAATGAGCAGTTCTTC.

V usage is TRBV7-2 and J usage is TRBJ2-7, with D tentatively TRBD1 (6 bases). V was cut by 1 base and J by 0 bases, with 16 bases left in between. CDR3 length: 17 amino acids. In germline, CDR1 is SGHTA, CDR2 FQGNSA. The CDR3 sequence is CASSLGTGTRASYEQYF. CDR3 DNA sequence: TGTGCCAGCAGCTTAGGAACCGGGACAAGGGCCTCCTACGAGCAGTACTTC.

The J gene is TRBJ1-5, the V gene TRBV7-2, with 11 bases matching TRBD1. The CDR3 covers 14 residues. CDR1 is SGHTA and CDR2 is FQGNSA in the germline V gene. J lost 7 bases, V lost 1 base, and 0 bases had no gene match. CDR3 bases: TGTGCCAGCAGCTTAGGGGACAGGGGGCAGCCCCAGCATTTT. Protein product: CASSLGDRGQPQHF.

In DNA form, the CDR3 reads TGTGCCAGCAGGGGGGGGTCCGGAAACACCATATATTTT. This gives the protein CASRGGSGNTIYF. The chain recombines TRBV6-4 with TRBJ1-3; D may be TRBD1 (5 bases). The CDR3 consists of 13 residues. V lost 6 bases to trimming and J lost 4 bases, with 10 bases between them. Germline CDR1 and CDR2: MRHNA and SNTAGT.

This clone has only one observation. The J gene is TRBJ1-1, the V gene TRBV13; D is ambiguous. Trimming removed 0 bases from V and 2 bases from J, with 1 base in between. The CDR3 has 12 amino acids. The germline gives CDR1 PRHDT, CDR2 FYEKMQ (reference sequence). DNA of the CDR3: TGTGCCAGCAGCTTAGGAAACACTGAAGCTTTCTTT. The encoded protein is CASSLGNTEAFF.

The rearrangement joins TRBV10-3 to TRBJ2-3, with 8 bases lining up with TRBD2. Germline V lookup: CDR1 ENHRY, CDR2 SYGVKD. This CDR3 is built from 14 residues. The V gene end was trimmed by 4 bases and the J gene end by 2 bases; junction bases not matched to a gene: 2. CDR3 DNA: TGTGCCATCAGTGGACTAGCGTACACAGATACGCAGTATTTT. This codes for CAISGLAYTDTQYF.

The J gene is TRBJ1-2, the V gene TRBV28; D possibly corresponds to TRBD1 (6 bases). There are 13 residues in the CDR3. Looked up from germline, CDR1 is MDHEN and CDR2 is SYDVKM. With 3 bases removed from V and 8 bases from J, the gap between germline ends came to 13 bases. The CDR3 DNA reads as TGTGCCAGCAGTTTGGACCGGGGGCGCGGCTACACCTTC. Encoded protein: CASSLDRGRGYTF.

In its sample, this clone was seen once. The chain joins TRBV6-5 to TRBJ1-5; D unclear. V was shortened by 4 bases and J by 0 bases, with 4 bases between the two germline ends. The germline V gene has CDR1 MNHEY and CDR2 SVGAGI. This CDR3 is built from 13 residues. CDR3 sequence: CASSSYSNQPQHF. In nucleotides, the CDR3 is TGTGCCAGCAGTTCTTATAGCAATCAGCCCCAGCATTTT.

CDR3 DNA sequence: TGTGCCAGCAGTTACTCGAGACGGGAAAACATTCAGTACTTC. Its protein product is CASSYSRRENIQYF. The J gene is TRBJ2-4, the V gene TRBV6-5; no clear D gene. Germline values: CDR1 MNHEY, CDR2 SVGAGI. This CDR3 spans 14 amino acids. The germline V and J ends were trimmed by 0 bases and 5 bases, with 8 bases remaining between them.

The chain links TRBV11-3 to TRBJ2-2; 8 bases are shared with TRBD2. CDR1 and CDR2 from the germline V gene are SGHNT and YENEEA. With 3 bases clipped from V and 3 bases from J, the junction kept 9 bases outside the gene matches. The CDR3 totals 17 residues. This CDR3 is CASSFGGGRAHTGELFF. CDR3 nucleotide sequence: TGTGCCAGCAGCTTCGGGGGGGGGAGAGCCCACACCGGGGAGCTGTTTTTT.

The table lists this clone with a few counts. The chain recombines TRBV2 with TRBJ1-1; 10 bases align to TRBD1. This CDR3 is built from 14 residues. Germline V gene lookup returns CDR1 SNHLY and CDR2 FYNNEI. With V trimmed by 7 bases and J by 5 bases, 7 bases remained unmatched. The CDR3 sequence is CASTRTGGRTEAFF. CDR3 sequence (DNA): TGTGCCAGCACTCGGACAGGGGGTCGAACTGAAGCTTTCTTT.

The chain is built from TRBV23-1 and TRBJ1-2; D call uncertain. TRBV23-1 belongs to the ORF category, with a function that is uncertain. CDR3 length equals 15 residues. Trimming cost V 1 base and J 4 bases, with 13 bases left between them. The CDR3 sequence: CASSQWVEGSYGYTF. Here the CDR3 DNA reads TGCGCCAGCAGTCAATGGGTCGAGGGATCCTATGGCTACACCTTC.

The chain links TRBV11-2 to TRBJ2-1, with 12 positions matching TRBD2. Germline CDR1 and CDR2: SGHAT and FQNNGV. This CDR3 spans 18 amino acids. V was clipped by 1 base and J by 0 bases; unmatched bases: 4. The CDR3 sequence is CASSLGLAGGSSYNEQFF. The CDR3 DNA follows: TGTGCCAGCAGCTTAGGGCTAGCGGGGGGGAGCTCCTACAATGAGCAGTTCTTC.

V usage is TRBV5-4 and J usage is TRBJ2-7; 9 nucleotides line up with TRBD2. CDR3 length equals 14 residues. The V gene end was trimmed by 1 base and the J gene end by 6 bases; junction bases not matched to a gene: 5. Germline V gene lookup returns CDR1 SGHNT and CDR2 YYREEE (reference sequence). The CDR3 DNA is TGTGCCAGCAGCTTGAGCGGGGGGTTCGTCGAGCAGTACTTC. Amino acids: CASSLSGGFVEQYF.

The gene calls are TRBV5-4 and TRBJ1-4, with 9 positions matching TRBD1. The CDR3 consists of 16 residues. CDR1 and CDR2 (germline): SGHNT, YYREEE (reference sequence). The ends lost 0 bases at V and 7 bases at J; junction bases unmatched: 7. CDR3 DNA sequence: TGTGCCAGCAGCTTGGGAGCCGGGACAGGGCGTGAAAAACTGTTTTTT. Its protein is CASSLGAGTGREKLFF.

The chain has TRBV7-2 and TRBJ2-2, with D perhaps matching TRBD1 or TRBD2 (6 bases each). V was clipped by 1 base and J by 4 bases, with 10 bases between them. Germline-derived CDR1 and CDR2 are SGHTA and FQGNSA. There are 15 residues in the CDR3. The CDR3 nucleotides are TGTGCCAGCAGCTTAGGGGGGGCCCCCACCGGGGAGCTGTTTTTT. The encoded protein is CASSLGGAPTGELFF.

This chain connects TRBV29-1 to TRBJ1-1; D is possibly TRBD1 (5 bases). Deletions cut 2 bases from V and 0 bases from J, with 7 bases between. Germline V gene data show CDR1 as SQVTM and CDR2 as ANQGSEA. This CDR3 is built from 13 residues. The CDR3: CSVEIRVNTEAFF. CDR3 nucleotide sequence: TGCAGCGTTGAAATCAGGGTGAACACTGAAGCTTTCTTT. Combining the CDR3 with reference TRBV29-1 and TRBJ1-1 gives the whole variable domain SAVISQKPSRDICQRGTSLTIQCQVDSQVTMMFWYRQQPGQSLTLIATANQGSEATYESGFVIDKFPISRPNLTFSTLTVSNMSPEDSSIYLCSVEIRVNTEAFFGQGTRLTVV.

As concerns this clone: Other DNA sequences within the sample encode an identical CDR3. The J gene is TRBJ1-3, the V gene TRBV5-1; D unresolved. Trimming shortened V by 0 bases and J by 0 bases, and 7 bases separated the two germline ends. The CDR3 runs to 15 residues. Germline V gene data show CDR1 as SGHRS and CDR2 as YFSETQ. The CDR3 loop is CASSLDGSSGNTIYF. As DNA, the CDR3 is TGCGCCAGCAGCTTGGATGGAAGCTCTGGAAACACCATATATTTT.

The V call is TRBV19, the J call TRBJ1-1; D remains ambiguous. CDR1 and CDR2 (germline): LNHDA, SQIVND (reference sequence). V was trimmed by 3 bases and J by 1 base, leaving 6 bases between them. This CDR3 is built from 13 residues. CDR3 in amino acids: CASSIRENTEAFF. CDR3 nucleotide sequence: TGTGCCAGTAGTATCAGAGAGAACACTGAAGCTTTCTTT.

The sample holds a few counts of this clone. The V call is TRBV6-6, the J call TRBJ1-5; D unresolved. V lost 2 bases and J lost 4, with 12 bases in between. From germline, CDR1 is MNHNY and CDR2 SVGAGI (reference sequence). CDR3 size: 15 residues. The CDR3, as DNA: TGTGCCAGCAGTTACGGCGCAGGACCTAATCAGCCCCAGCATTTT. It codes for CASSYGAGPNQPQHF.

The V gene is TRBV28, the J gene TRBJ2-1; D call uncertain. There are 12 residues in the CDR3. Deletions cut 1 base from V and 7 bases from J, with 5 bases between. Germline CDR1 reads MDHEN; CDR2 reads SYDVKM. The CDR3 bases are TGTGCCAGCAGTTTATCCCGTAATGAGCAGTTCTTC. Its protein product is CASSLSRNEQFF.

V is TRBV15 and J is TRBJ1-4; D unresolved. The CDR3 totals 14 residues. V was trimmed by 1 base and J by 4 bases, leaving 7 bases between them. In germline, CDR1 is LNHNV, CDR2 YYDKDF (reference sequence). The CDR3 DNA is TGTGCCACCAGCAGAGGTCAGAATAATGAAAAACTGTTTTTT. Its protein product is CATSRGQNNEKLFF.

The CDR3: CASTILAKNIQYF. CDR3 nucleotide sequence: TGCGCCAGCACCATCCTAGCCAAAAACATTCAGTACTTC. The chain combines TRBV10-1 with TRBJ2-4; D call uncertain. The germline gives CDR1 WNHNN, CDR2 SYGVQD (reference sequence). Trimming pared 7 bases from V and 0 bases from J, leaving 7 bases between. The CDR3 covers 13 residues.

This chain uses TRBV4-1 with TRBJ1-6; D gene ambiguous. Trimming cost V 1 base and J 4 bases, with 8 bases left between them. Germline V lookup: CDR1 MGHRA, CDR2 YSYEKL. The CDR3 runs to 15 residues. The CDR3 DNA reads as TGCGCCAGCAGCCAAGGGGGTCCTTATAATTCACCCCTCCACTTT. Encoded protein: CASSQGGPYNSPLHF.

CDR3 in DNA: TGTGCCAGCAGTGACTCGGGCAGGGGGGAGCAGTTCTTC. This translates into CASSDSGRGEQFF. The chain links TRBV6-4 to TRBJ2-1, with TRBD1 matching 7 bases. The CDR3 is 13 amino acids. V lost 0 bases, J lost 10 bases, and 3 bases stayed unmatched. Germline V lookup: CDR1 MRHNA, CDR2 SNTAGT.

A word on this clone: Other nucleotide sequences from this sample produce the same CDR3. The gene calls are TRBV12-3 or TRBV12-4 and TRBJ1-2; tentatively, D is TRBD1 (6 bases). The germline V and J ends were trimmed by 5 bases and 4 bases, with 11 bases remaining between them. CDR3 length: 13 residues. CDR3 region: CASSPRQAYGYTF. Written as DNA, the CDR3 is TGTGCCAGCAGTCCGCGACAGGCCTATGGCTACACCTTC.

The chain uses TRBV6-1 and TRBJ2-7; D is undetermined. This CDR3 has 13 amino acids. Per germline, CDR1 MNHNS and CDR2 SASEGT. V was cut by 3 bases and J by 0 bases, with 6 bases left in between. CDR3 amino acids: CASSEGTSYEQYF. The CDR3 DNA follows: TGTGCCAGCAGTGAGGGCACCTCCTACGAGCAGTACTTC.